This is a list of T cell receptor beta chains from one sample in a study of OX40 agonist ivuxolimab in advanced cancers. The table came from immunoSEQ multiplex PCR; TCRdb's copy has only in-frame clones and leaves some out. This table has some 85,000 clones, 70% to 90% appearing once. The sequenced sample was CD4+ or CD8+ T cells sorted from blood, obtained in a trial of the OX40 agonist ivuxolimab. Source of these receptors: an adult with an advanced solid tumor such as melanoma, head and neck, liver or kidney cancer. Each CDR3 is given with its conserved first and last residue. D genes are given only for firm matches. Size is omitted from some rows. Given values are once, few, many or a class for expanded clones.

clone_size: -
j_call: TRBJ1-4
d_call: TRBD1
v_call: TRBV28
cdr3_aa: CASSSPTGEGEKLFF
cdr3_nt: TGTGCCAGCAGTTCTCCCACAGGGGAGGGTGAAAAACTGTTTTTT

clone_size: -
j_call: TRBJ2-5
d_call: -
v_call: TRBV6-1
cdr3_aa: CATRTDQETQYF
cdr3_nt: TGTGCCACTCGGACGGACCAAGAGACCCAGTACTTC

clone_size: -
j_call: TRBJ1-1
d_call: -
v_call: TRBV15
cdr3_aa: CATSRDPGRLNTEAFF
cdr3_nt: TGTGCCACCAGCAGAGATCCAGGTAGGCTGAACACTGAAGCTTTCTTT

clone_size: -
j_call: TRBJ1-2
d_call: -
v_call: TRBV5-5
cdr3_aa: CASSLEGNYGYTF
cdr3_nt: TGTGCCAGCAGCTTGGAGGGCAACTATGGCTACACCTTC

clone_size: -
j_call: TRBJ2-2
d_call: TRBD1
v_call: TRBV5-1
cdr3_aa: CASSLEGQGARWAGELFF
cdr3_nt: TGCGCCAGCAGCTTGGAGGGACAGGGGGCGAGATGGGCCGGGGAGCTGTTTTTT

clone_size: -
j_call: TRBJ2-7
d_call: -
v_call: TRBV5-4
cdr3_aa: CASSRKKDEQYF
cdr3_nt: TGTGCCAGCAGCAGGAAGAAGGACGAGCAGTACTTC

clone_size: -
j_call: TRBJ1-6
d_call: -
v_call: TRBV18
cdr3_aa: CASSQQSSYNSPLHF
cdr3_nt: TGTGCCAGCTCACAACAGAGCTCCTATAATTCACCCCTCCACTTT

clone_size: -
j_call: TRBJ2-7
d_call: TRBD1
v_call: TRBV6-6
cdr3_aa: CASSSGTGVYEQYF
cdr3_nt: TGTGCCAGCAGTTCCGGGACAGGGGTCTACGAGCAGTACTTC

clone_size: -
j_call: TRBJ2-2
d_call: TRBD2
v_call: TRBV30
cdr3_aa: CAWSAYTSTTLALNTGELFF
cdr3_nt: TGTGCCTGGAGTGCATACACCTCCACAACACTAGCGCTCAACACCGGGGAGCTGTTTTTT

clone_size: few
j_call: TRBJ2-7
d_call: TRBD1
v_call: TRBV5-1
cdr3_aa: CASSGQVGSYEQYF
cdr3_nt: TGCGCCAGCTCAGGACAGGTAGGCTCCTACGAGCAGTACTTC

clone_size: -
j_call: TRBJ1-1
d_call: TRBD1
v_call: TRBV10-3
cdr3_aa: CAIRSGTGLGADTEAFF
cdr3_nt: TGTGCCATCAGATCCGGGACAGGGCTGGGTGCGGACACTGAAGCTTTCTTT

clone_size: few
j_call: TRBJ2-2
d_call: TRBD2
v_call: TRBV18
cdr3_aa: CASSPSSGVSGELFF
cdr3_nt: TGTGCCAGCTCACCCTCTAGCGGGGTGTCCGGGGAGCTGTTTTTT

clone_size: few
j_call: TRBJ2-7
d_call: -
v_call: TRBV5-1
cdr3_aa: CASSLGYEQYF
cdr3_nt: TGCGCCAGCAGCTTGGGATACGAGCAGTACTTC

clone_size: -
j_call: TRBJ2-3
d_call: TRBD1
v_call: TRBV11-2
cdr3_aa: CASSLGLGTGTDTQYF
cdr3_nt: TGTGCCAGCAGCTTAGGGTTGGGGACAGGCACAGATACGCAGTATTTT

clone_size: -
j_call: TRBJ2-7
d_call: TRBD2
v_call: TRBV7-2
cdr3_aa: CASSRTSGRAGHEQYF
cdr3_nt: TGTGCCAGCAGCCGAACTAGCGGGAGGGCCGGCCACGAGCAGTACTTC

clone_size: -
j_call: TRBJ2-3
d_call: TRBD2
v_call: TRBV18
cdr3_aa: CASSPVAGVRTDTQYF
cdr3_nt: TGTGCCAGCTCACCTGTAGCGGGGGTACGCACAGATACGCAGTATTTT

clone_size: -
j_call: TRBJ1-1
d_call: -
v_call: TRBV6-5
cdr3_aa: CASSYSIMMNTEAFF
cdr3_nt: TGTGCCAGCAGTTACTCGATTATGATGAACACTGAAGCTTTCTTT

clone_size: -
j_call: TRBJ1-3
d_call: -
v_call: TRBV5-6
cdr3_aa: CASSLAGSSGNTIYF
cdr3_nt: TGTGCCAGCAGCTTGGCCGGGTCCTCTGGAAACACCATATATTTT

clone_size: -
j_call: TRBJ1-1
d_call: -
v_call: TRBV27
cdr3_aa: CAPRLDMNTEAFF
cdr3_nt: TGTGCCCCTCGCCTAGATATGAACACTGAAGCTTTCTTT

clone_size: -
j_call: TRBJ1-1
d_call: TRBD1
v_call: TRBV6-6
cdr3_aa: CASSYDRVSLQAFF
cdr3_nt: TGTGCCAGCAGTTACGACAGGGTAAGCCTGCAAGCTTTCTTT

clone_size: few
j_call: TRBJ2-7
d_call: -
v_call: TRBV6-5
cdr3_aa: CASTRGFEQYF
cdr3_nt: TGTGCCAGCACTAGGGGCTTCGAGCAGTACTTC

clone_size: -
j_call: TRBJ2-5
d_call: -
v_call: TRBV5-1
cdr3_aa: CASSLRETQYF
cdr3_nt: TGCGCCAGCAGCTTGCGAGAGACCCAGTACTTC

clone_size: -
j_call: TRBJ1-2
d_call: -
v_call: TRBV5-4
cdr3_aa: CASSSSTGYYGGYTF
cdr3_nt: TGTGCCAGCAGCTCTTCGACAGGTTACTATGGAGGCTACACCTTC

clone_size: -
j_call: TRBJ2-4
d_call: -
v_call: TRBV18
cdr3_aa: CASSPQPSGVKNIQYF
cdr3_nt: TGTGCCAGCTCACCACAACCCTCAGGGGTCAAAAACATTCAGTACTTC

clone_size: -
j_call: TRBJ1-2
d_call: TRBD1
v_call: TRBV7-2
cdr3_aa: CASSLVTGGSGYTF
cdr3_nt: TGTGCCAGCAGCTTAGTCACAGGGGGCAGTGGCTACACCTTC

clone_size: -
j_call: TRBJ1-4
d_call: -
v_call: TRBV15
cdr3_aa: CATSSLGGATNEKLFF
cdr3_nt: TGTGCCACCAGCAGCCTCGGTGGCGCAACTAATGAAAAACTGTTTTTT

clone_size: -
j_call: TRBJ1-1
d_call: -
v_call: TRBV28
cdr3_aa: CASSPRQNTEAFF
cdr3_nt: TGTGCCAGCAGTCCCCGGCAAAACACTGAAGCTTTCTTT

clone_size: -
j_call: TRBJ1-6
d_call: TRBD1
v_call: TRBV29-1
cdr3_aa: CSVSTGRLSPLHF
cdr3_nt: TGCAGCGTATCGACAGGGAGGTTGTCACCCCTCCACTTT

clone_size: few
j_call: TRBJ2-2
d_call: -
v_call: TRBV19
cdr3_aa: CASRSAGELFF
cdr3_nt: TGTGCCAGTAGATCGGCCGGGGAGCTGTTTTTT

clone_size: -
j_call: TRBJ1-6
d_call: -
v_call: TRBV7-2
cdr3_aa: CASSHPQGNSPLHF
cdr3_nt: TGTGCCAGCAGCCATCCTCAGGGAAATTCACCCCTCCACTTT

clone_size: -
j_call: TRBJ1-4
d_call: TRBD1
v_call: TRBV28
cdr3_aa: CATRGRGQGSEKLFF
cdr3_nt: TGTGCCACCCGAGGTAGGGGACAGGGAAGTGAAAAACTGTTTTTT

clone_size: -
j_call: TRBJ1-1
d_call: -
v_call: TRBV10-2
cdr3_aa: CASSVTVSNTEAFF
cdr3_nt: TGCGCCAGCAGTGTGACGGTTTCGAACACTGAAGCTTTCTTT

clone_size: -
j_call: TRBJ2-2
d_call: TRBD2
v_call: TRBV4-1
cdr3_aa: CASSQAGLAGGSGELFF
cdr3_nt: TGCGCCAGCAGCCAAGCCGGACTAGCGGGGGGGAGCGGGGAGCTGTTTTTT

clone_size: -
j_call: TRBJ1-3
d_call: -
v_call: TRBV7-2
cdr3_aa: CASSLRGGGDGNTIYF
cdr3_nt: TGTGCCAGCAGCTTAAGGGGAGGAGGGGACGGAAACACCATATATTTT

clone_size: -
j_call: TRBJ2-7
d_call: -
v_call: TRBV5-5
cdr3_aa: CASSGAEGGSYEQYF
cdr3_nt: TGTGCCAGCAGCGGGGCGGAGGGCGGATCCTACGAGCAGTACTTC

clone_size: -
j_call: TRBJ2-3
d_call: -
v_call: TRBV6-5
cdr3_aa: CASREIDTQYF
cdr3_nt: TGTGCCAGCAGAGAAATAGATACGCAGTATTTT

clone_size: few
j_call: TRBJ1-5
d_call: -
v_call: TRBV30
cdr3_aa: CAWSKANSNQPQHF
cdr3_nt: TGTGCCTGGAGTAAGGCAAATAGCAATCAGCCCCAGCATTTT

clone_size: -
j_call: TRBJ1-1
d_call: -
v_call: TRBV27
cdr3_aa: CASSSSPFATEAFF
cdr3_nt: TGTGCCAGCAGTTCCTCCCCCTTCGCGACTGAAGCTTTCTTT

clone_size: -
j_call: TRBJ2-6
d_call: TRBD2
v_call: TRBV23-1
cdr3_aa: CASRLNFRGGRANVLTF
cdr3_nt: TGCGCCAGCAGACTAAACTTCCGGGGGGGGCGGGCCAACGTCCTGACTTTC

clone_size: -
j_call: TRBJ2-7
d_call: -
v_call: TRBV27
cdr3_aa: CATYPNQVPGYEQYF
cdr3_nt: TGTGCCACCTACCCTAATCAAGTCCCGGGCTACGAGCAGTACTTC

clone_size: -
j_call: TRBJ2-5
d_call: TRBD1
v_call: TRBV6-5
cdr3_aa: CASSYWAGGARETQYF
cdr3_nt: TGTGCCAGCAGTTACTGGGCAGGGGGCGCGAGGGAGACCCAGTACTTC

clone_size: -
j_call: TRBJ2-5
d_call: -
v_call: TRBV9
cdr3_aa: CASSAGDTETQYF
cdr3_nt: TGTGCCAGCAGCGCGGGGGACACGGAGACCCAGTACTTC

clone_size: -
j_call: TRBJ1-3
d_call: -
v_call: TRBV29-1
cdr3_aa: CSATRVNGNTIYF
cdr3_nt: TGCAGCGCCACCAGGGTAAACGGAAACACCATATATTTT

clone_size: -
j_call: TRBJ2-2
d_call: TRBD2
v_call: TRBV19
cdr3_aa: CASSIMTSGSRTGELFF
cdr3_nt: TGTGCCAGTAGTATCATGACTAGCGGGAGTCGAACCGGGGAGCTGTTTTTT

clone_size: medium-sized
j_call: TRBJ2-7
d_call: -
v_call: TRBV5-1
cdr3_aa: CASSLMVSYEQYF
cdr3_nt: TGCGCCAGCAGCTTAATGGTATCCTACGAGCAGTACTTC

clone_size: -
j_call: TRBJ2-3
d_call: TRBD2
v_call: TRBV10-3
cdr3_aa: CAISAGSGGRDTQYF
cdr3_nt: TGTGCCATCAGTGCTGGTAGCGGGGGGCGGGATACGCAGTATTTT

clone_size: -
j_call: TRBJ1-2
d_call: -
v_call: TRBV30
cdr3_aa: CAWSVRTLYGYTF
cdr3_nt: TGTGCCTGGAGTGTCAGGACCCTCTATGGCTACACCTTC

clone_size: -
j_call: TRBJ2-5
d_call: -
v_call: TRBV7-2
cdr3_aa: CASSLSFENPQTQYF
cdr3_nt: TGTGCCAGCAGCTTAAGTTTCGAGAATCCTCAGACCCAGTACTTC

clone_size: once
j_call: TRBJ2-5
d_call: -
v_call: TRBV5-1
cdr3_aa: CASSPGQEETQYF
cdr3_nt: TGCGCCAGCAGCCCGGGACAAGAGGAGACCCAGTACTTC

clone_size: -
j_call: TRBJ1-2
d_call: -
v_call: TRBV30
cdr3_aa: CAWSPDRLNYGYTF
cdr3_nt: TGTGCCTGGAGCCCGGACAGATTAAACTATGGCTACACCTTC

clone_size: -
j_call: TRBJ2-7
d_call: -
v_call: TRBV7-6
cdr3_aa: CASSLSRGYEQYF
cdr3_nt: TGTGCCAGCAGCTTGAGTCGGGGTTACGAGCAGTACTTC

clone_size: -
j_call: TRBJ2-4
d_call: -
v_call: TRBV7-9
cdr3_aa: CASSLAQGIAVKNIQYF
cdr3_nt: TGTGCCAGCAGCTTAGCGCAAGGGATAGCCGTTAAAAACATTCAGTACTTC

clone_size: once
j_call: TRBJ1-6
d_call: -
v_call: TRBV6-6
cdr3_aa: CASRDLSTGGGSLHF
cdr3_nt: TGTGCCAGCAGAGACTTGTCGACTGGGGGTGGATCCCTCCACTTT

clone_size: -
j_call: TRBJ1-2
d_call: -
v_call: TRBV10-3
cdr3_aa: CATSGDVNYGYTF
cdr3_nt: TGTGCCACGTCCGGGGATGTCAACTATGGCTACACCTTC

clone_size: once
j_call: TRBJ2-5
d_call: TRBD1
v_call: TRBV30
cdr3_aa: CAWSSWGQGGETQYF
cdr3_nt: TGTGCCTGGAGTTCCTGGGGACAGGGGGGGGAGACCCAGTACTTC

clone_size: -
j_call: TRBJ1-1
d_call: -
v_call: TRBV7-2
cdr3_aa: CASSLSWGIGSTEAFF
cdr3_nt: TGTGCCAGCAGCTTATCTTGGGGGATTGGAAGCACTGAAGCTTTCTTT

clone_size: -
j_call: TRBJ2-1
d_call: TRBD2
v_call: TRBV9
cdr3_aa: CASSPHHGGVNEQFF
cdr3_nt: TGTGCCAGCAGCCCCCATCACGGGGGGGTTAATGAGCAGTTCTTC

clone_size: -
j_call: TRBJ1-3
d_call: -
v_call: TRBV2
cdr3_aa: CASSPNGVTIYF
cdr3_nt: TGTGCCAGCAGTCCGAACGGAGTCACCATATATTTT

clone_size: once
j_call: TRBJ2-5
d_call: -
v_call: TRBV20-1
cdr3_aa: CSASPQETQYF
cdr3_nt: TGCAGTGCTAGCCCTCAAGAGACCCAGTACTTC